These T cell receptor beta chains were read from a single sample in a study of blood T cell repertoires in COVID-19. TCRdb's table, derived via immunoSEQ multiplex PCR, lists solely in-frame clones and lacks some. The sample holds fewer than 300,000 clones, 75% to 95% seen once. The sequencing input was PBMCs or T cells enriched from blood (not recorded which). The receptors derive from a woman in her 30s who had recovered from COVID-19. Both conserved end residues are part of each CDR3. A D gene is named only where the DNA matches it firmly. A row's size may be missing; if present it is once, few, many or a size class.

>TRBV7-2|TRBJ2-1|NA|TRBD2
CASSPSTSGRSSYNEQFF
TGTGCCAGCAGCCCCTCGACTAGCGGGAGGAGCTCCTACAATGAGCAGTTCTTC
>TRBV10-3|TRBJ2-3|once|TRBD1
CATEDRGTDTQYF
TGTGCCACAGAGGACAGGGGGACAGATACGCAGTATTTT
>TRBV28|TRBJ1-4|NA|TRBD1
CASSSTPPYRDRGEKLFF
TGTGCCAGCAGTTCAACTCCTCCTTACCGGGACAGGGGTGAAAAACTGTTTTTT
>TRBV5-4|TRBJ2-2|NA|NA
CASRGRDPRGTGELFF
TGTGCCAGCAGAGGCCGGGACCCTCGGGGGACCGGGGAGCTGTTTTTT
>TRBV9|TRBJ1-2|NA|TRBD1
CASSFRDSLYYGYTF
TGTGCCAGCAGCTTCAGGGACAGTCTTTATTATGGCTACACCTTC
>TRBV9|TRBJ2-2|NA|TRBD1
CASSVATGDTGELFF
TGTGCCAGCAGCGTAGCTACAGGGGACACCGGGGAGCTGTTTTTT
>TRBV4-3|TRBJ1-2|few|NA
CASSQDGTVYGYTF
TGCGCCAGCAGCCAAGACGGAACAGTCTATGGCTACACCTTC
>TRBV28|TRBJ2-3|NA|TRBD2
CASSAGLAGEADTQYF
TGTGCCAGCAGTGCGGGACTAGCGGGAGAGGCAGATACGCAGTATTTT
>TRBV4-1|TRBJ2-1|NA|TRBD2
CASSLVLRTSGRVDEQFF
TGCGCCAGCAGCCTTGTTCTGAGGACTAGCGGGAGGGTTGATGAGCAGTTCTTC
>TRBV6-5|TRBJ2-7|NA|NA
CASLGLSSYEQYF
TGTGCCAGCCTCGGACTCAGCTCCTACGAGCAGTACTTC
>TRBV10-3|TRBJ1-2|NA|TRBD1
CAISEEGAVYGYTF
TGTGCCATCAGTGAGGAGGGGGCGGTTTATGGCTACACCTTC
>TRBV5-1|TRBJ1-5|once|NA
CASSPGLGGSNQPQHF
TGCGCCAGCAGCCCCGGACTGGGAGGTAGCAATCAGCCCCAGCATTTT
>TRBV27|TRBJ2-7|NA|TRBD1
CASRRGQETYEQYF
TGTGCCAGCAGGCGTGGACAGGAAACCTACGAGCAGTACTTC
>TRBV5-6|TRBJ1-3|NA|TRBD1
CASRAGTGSSTGNTIYF
TGTGCCAGCAGGGCCGGGACAGGGTCTAGCACTGGAAACACCATATATTTT
>TRBV27|TRBJ2-1|few|TRBD1
CASSSRTGSSYNEQFF
TGTGCCAGCAGTTCACGGACAGGGAGCTCCTACAATGAGCAGTTCTTC
>TRBV4-2|TRBJ2-5|NA|NA
CASSQAAATPETQYF
TGTGCCAGCAGCCAAGCCGCGGCCACTCCAGAGACCCAGTACTTC
>TRBV19|TRBJ2-5|NA|NA
CASRSAAGYQETQYF
TGTGCCAGTAGATCCGCGGCAGGGTACCAAGAGACCCAGTACTTC
>TRBV7-3|TRBJ2-7|NA|TRBD1
CAGTGTGIKEQYF
TGTGCCGGTACAGGGACAGGGATAAAGGAGCAGTACTTC
>TRBV11-2|TRBJ1-4|NA|TRBD1
CASSSSGGQGPNEKLFF
TGTGCCAGCAGCTCCTCAGGGGGTCAGGGTCCTAATGAAAAACTGTTTTTT
>TRBV11-1|TRBJ1-2|NA|NA
CASSQYNYGYTF
TGTGCCAGCAGCCAGTATAACTATGGCTACACCTTC
>TRBV29-1|TRBJ2-3|NA|NA
CSVELLATDTQYF
TGCAGCGTTGAACTGCTGGCCACAGATACGCAGTATTTT
>TRBV12-3/TRBV12-4|TRBJ2-7|NA|NA
CASSRTGYEQYF
TGTGCCAGCAGTAGGACTGGGTACGAGCAGTACTTC